The 13 T cell receptor beta chains given below trace back to one sample, sequenced in a study of T cells after yellow fever vaccination. MiXCR, run by TCRdb on the 5' RACE reads, gives a single entry per CDR3 protein. The table lists some 100,000 distinct CDR3 sequences, approximately 9% of them singletons. Sequenced material: CD8+ T cells not binding an NS4B(214-222) dextramer, sorted from PBMCs, taken around 15 days after the first yellow fever vaccination. The receptors were sampled from a man between 18 and 35 years old who received the YFV17D yellow fever vaccine.

The chain recombines TRBV4-3 with TRBJ1-2; a possible D gene is TRBD1 (5 bases). Trimming took 3 bases from V and 7 from J, leaving 18 bases between them. The CDR3 sequence is 15 residues long. Germline V gene data show CDR1 as LGHNA and CDR2 as YSLEER. CDR3 sequence (DNA): TGCGCCAGCAGCCAGGGGGTGAGGGTTGTAGTTGGCTACACCTTC. Amino acid sequence: CASSQGVRVVVGYTF.

The V gene is TRBV4-3, the J gene TRBJ2-7; no firm D call. The CDR3 consists of 13 residues. V was trimmed by 0 bases and J by 1 base, leaving 4 bases between them. The germline CDR1 and CDR2 sequences are LGHNA and YSLEER. For the CDR3, the DNA is TGCGCCAGCAGCCAAGACGGATCCTACGAGCAGTACTTC. Amino acids: CASSQDGSYEQYF.

There are a few counts of this clonotype. The V call is TRBV4-1, the J call TRBJ2-3, with 12 positions matching TRBD2. There are 17 residues in the CDR3. V gave up 3 bases and J gave up 2 bases; unmatched junction bases: 6. Per the germline V gene, CDR1 is MGHRA and CDR2 is YSYEKL. The CDR3 coding sequence is TGCGCCAGCAGCCACCCGACTAGCGGGGGCCTCACAGATACGCAGTATTTT. It encodes CASSHPTSGGLTDTQYF.

About this clonotype: A much larger clone differs from this one at a single base, so this may be a read error. The chain links TRBV9 to TRBJ1-1; D gene ambiguous. V gave up 5 bases and J gave up 7 bases, with 27 bases separating them. CDR1 is SGDLS and CDR2 is YYNGEE in the germline V gene. The CDR3 length is 17 residues. The CDR3 sequence is CASSPEGSGGPGLEAFF. In nucleotides, the CDR3 is TGTGCCAGCAGTCCAGAGGGATCGGGAGGACCGGGCCTTGAAGCTTTCTTT.

This clonotype was recorded many times. The chain has TRBV7-6 and TRBJ2-3; 8 bases match TRBD2. The CDR3 totals 15 residues. V shed 1 base, J shed 2 bases, and the junction held 2 bases outside the gene matches. Germline lookup yields CDR1 SGHVS and CDR2 FNYEAQ. The CDR3 DNA reads as TGTGCCAGCAGCTTAGGCGGGGGGTTCACAGATACGCAGTATTTT. Translating it yields CASSLGGGFTDTQYF.

For this clonotype: Just one base apart from a much larger clone, this may be a read error. The chain couples TRBV12-3 or TRBV12-4 to TRBJ2-3; 9 bases fit TRBD1. CDR3 length: 15 amino acids. CDR3 sequence (DNA): TGTGCCAGCAGTTTAGACAGGGGGCTAACAGATACGAAGTATTTT. Translation gives CASSLDRGLTDTKYF.

The V call is TRBV5-4, the J call TRBJ2-1, with D perhaps matching TRBD1 or TRBD2 (5 bases each). Per the germline V gene, CDR1 is SGHNT and CDR2 is YYREEE (reference sequence). CDR3 length equals 13 residues. The V gene lost 3 bases and the J gene lost 5 bases, with 9 bases spanning the gap. The CDR3 loop is CASSWDGDNEQFF. The DNA of the CDR3 is TGTGCCAGCAGCTGGGACGGTGACAATGAGCAGTTCTTC.

V gene TRBV9 combines with J gene TRBJ1-3; no definite D call. CDR3 length: 15 residues. Germline assignment: CDR1 SGDLS and CDR2 YYNGEE. Trimming removed 2 bases from V and 0 bases from J, with 9 bases in between. Here the CDR3 reads CASSVGQSSGNTIYF. In nucleotides, the CDR3 is TGTGCCAGCAGCGTGGGTCAGAGCTCTGGAAACACCATATATTTT.

This clonotype was seen a few times. This sequence joins TRBV11-3 and TRBJ2-1; TRBD2 is a possible D gene (5 bases). Trimming stripped 3 bases from V and 10 bases from J, with 10 bases between. This CDR3 is 12 amino acids long. The germline gives CDR1 SGHNT, CDR2 YENEEA. The CDR3 spells CASSFEGVEQFF. CDR3 coding DNA: TGTGCCAGCAGCTTCGAGGGCGTCGAGCAGTTCTTC. Full variable domain (outside the CDR3, taken from reference TRBV11-3 and TRBJ2-1): EAGVVQSPRYKIIEKKQPVAFWCNPISGHNTLYWYLQNLGQGPELLIRYENEEAVDDSQLPKDRFSAERLKGVDSTLKIQPAELGDSAVYLCASSFEGVEQFFGPGTRLTVL.

This clonotype turned up a few times. This sequence joins TRBV29-1 and TRBJ2-3; the D call may be TRBD1 or TRBD2 (5 bases each). V was cut by 1 base and J by 4 bases, with 9 bases left in between. Germline V CDR1 and CDR2: SQVTM, ANQGSEA. CDR3 length: 13 residues. This chain's CDR3 is CSVEVGDPDTQYF. The CDR3 DNA reads as TGCAGCGTTGAAGTCGGGGACCCAGATACGCAGTATTTT.

There are a few counts of this clonotype. V and J are TRBV9 and TRBJ2-1, with 8 positions matching TRBD1. V shed 3 bases and J 9 bases; nucleotides not matched to a gene: 11. The CDR3 length is 15 residues. Germline CDR1 reads SGDLS; CDR2 reads YYNGEE. For the CDR3, the DNA is TGTGCCAGCAGCGGACCGGGACAGGCCCCTATTGAGCAGTTCTTC. It encodes CASSGPGQAPIEQFF.

The gene calls are TRBV27 and TRBJ2-5; 8 nucleotides match TRBD2. Trimming removed 4 bases from V and 3 bases from J; junction bases left unmatched: 4. The CDR3 consists of 14 residues. Germline V gene lookup returns CDR1 MNHEY and CDR2 SMNVEV (reference sequence). The CDR3 DNA follows: TGTGCCAGCAGTTCAAGTAGCGGGAAAGAGACCCAGTACTTC. It codes for CASSSSSGKETQYF.

The chain is built from TRBV4-3 and TRBJ1-4; TRBD1 is a possible D gene (6 bases). CDR1 is LGHNA and CDR2 is YSLEER in the germline V gene. CDR3 length equals 16 residues. V lost 1 base and J lost 8, with 17 bases in between. CDR3 sequence reads: CASSQVGSGDGEKLFF. The CDR3 nucleotides read TGCGCCAGCAGCCAAGTGGGCTCAGGGGATGGGGAAAAACTGTTTTTT.